These 32 T cell receptor beta chains originate from one sample sequenced in a study of blood T cell repertoires in COVID-19. Measured with immunoSEQ multiplex PCR; TCRdb has only the in-frame clones, and not every one. There are 90,000 to 130,000 clones in the sample; 82% occur only once, and 16% lies in the top ten. Sample: peripheral blood. These receptors were collected from a woman aged 55 to 70 with acute or convalescent COVID-19.

The gene calls are TRBV5-1 and TRBJ1-2; D remains unclear. V lost 2 bases and J lost 0, with 2 bases in between. This CDR3 is 12 amino acids long. Germline V gene data show CDR1 as SGHRS and CDR2 as YFSETQ. CDR3 region: CASSFTNYGYTF. The CDR3 DNA reads TGCGCCAGCAGCTTTACTAACTATGGCTACACCTTC. The whole variable domain, remainder taken from reference TRBV5-1 and TRBJ1-2, is KAGVTQTPRYLIKTRGQQVTLSCSPISGHRSVSWYQQTPGQGLQFLFEYFSETQRNKGNFPGRFSGRQFSNSRSEMNVSTLELGDSALYLCASSFTNYGYTFGSGTRLTVV.

This chain connects TRBV5-1 to TRBJ2-5, with 14 bases that match TRBD2. CDR1 is SGHRS and CDR2 is YFSETQ in the germline V gene. The CDR3 covers 15 residues. V lost 7 bases and J lost 4; bases outside the gene matches: 6. Here the CDR3 DNA reads TGCGCCAGCGGGAGACTAGCGGGGGGGAGAGAGACCCAGTACTTC. Its translation is CASGRLAGGRETQYF.

DNA for the CDR3: TGTGCCAGCAGCGTAGCTTCCGGCGGGGAGCTGTTTTTT. Translated, it gives CASSVASGGELFF. This chain joins TRBV9 and TRBJ2-2; D ambiguous. The germline V gene has CDR1 SGDLS and CDR2 YYNGEE. The CDR3 has 13 amino acids. V was clipped by 0 bases and J by 7 bases, with 7 bases between them.

The table lists this clone with a few counts. This chain joins TRBV15 and TRBJ2-3, with 7 bases fitting TRBD1. Germline-derived CDR1 and CDR2 are LNHNV and YYDKDF (reference sequence). The CDR3 spans 14 residues. V was pared by 11 bases and J by 2 bases, with 10 bases of the junction left unmatched. This CDR3 is CASTTGQNTDTQYF. DNA of the CDR3: TGTGCCTCAACGACGGGACAGAACACAGATACGCAGTATTTT.

This chain uses TRBV24-1 with TRBJ2-7; no reliable D call. Germline assignment: CDR1 KGHDR and CDR2 SFDVKD. Trimming took off 4 bases at V and 5 bases at J, with 11 bases between the two ends. The CDR3 consists of 13 residues. CDR3 sequence: CATSDPDKDEQYF. In DNA form, the CDR3 reads TGTGCCACCAGTGACCCAGACAAGGACGAGCAGTACTTC.

This chain joins TRBV4-2 and TRBJ1-1, with D perhaps matching TRBD1 (6 bases). With 4 bases removed from V and 3 bases from J, the gap between germline ends came to 15 bases. Germline V lookup: CDR1 LGHNA, CDR2 YNFKEQ. CDR3 length equals 15 residues. The DNA of the CDR3 is TGTGCCAGCAGCCCTGGCCGGGGGGCGGACACTGAAGCTTTCTTT. This translates into CASSPGRGADTEAFF.

The V call is TRBV5-6, the J call TRBJ2-5, with TRBD2 matching 7 bases. J lost 4 bases, V lost 6 bases, and 18 bases had no gene match. Germline V gives CDR1 SGHDT, CDR2 YYEEEE. The CDR3 is 17 residues long. The CDR3 nucleotides read TGTGCCAGCATAGGACCGCTGAAGGGGAGGGGCGGAGAGACCCAGTACTTC. Encoded protein: CASIGPLKGRGGETQYF. The variable domain in full, with the rest retrieved from reference TRBV5-6 and TRBJ2-5, is DAGVTQSPTHLIKTRGQQVTLRCSPKSGHDTVSWYQQALGQGPQFIFQYYEEEERQRGNFPDRFSGHQFPNYSSELNVNALLLGDSALYLCASIGPLKGRGGETQYFGPGTRLLVL.

This clone has a single count. This chain links TRBV4-2 with TRBJ1-1, with D unresolved. The germline V gene has CDR1 LGHNA and CDR2 YNFKEQ. V gave up 3 bases and J gave up 1 base, with 15 bases separating them. The CDR3 totals 16 residues. The CDR3 DNA is TGTGCCAGCAGCCAGTTCTCGGGATTAGGGAACACTGAAGCTTTCTTT. It specifies CASSQFSGLGNTEAFF.

The J gene is TRBJ1-6, the V gene TRBV20-1, with D maybe TRBD1 (6 bases). Germline V gene data show CDR1 as DFQATT and CDR2 as SNEGSKA (reference sequence). The CDR3 has 13 residues. Between the trimmed V and J ends, which lost 3 bases and 7 bases, there was a span of 10 bases. The CDR3 nucleotides are TGCAGTGCTAGTCAGGGGCGAAATTCACCCCTCCACTTT. Translation: CSASQGRNSPLHF.

Only one count was recorded for this clone. The chain is built from TRBV9 and TRBJ2-2, with a weak D call TRBD1 (6 bases). This CDR3 spans 16 amino acids. Germline values: CDR1 SGDLS, CDR2 YYNGEE. The V end was cut by 4 bases, the J end by 3 bases, with 16 bases between. The CDR3 spells CASSRQVGLDTGELFF. CDR3 coding DNA: TGTGCCAGCAGCCGACAGGTGGGGCTTGACACCGGGGAGCTGTTTTTT. The full variable domain, completed using reference TRBV9 and TRBJ2-2, is DSGVTQTPKHLITATGQRVTLRCSPRSGDLSVYWYQQSLDQGLQFLIQYYNGEERAKGNILERFSAQQFPDLHSELNLSSLELGDSALYFCASSRQVGLDTGELFFGEGSRLTVL.

The chain recombines TRBV5-1 with TRBJ2-5, with a tentative D call TRBD1 (6 bases). The CDR3 has 14 residues. The V gene's germline CDR1 is SGHRS and CDR2 YFSETQ. V lost 3 bases to trimming and J lost 4 bases, with 13 bases between them. The CDR3 protein is CASSSQTGRETQYF. The CDR3 coding sequence is TGCGCCAGCAGCTCTCAAACAGGGCGAGAGACCCAGTACTTC.

This rearrangement joins TRBV7-2 to TRBJ2-2; D not certain. Per germline, CDR1 SGHTA and CDR2 FQGNSA. This CDR3 comprises 13 residues. Trimming removed 1 base from V and 8 bases from J, with 8 bases in between. The CDR3 DNA follows: TGTGCCAGCAGCTTAGTAACTGCAGGGGAGCTGTTTTTT. Translating it yields CASSLVTAGELFF.

J is TRBJ2-7 and V is TRBV5-4; 10 bases are a match to TRBD2. This CDR3 contains 17 residues. With V trimmed by 0 bases and J by 3 bases, 9 bases remained unmatched. Germline V lookup: CDR1 SGHNT, CDR2 YYREEE (reference sequence). The CDR3: CASSLALGSGGDYEQYF. The CDR3, as DNA: TGTGCCAGCAGCTTGGCTCTAGGCAGCGGGGGGGACTACGAGCAGTACTTC.

The chain uses TRBV5-1 and TRBJ1-3; D possibly corresponds to TRBD1 (6 bases). Trimming took 4 bases from V and 1 from J, leaving 9 bases between them. Germline assignment: CDR1 SGHRS and CDR2 YFSETQ. This CDR3 is 14 amino acids long. CDR3 in DNA: TGCGCCAGCAGCGAGGGGACATCTGGAAACACCATATATTTT. Its protein product is CASSEGTSGNTIYF.

The chain recombines TRBV27 with TRBJ2-3, with D possibly matching TRBD1 (5 bases). The V gene lost 6 bases and the J gene lost 6 bases, with 16 bases spanning the gap. Germline CDR1 is MNHEY and CDR2 is SMNVEV (reference sequence). This CDR3 is built from 14 residues. CDR3: CASRNRWLRDTQYF. DNA of the CDR3: TGTGCCAGCAGGAACAGGTGGCTTAGGGATACGCAGTATTTT.

The chain couples TRBV29-1 to TRBJ2-3; D might be TRBD2 (6 bases). Trimming shortened V by 5 bases and J by 1 base, and 16 bases separated the two germline ends. The CDR3 contains 15 residues. Germline-derived CDR1 and CDR2 are SQVTM and ANQGSEA. As DNA, the CDR3 is TGCAGCGTTCTCCTGGGACTCGCCGGCACAGATACGCAGTATTTT. As protein: CSVLLGLAGTDTQYF.

V usage is TRBV5-3 and J usage is TRBJ2-7; possibly TRBD2 for D (8 bases). TRBV5-3 is identified as an open reading frame with a role that is uncertain. Trimming took 3 bases from V and 5 from J, leaving 15 bases between them. The length of the CDR3 is 14 residues. The chain's CDR3 is CARSWTGGGNEQYF. The CDR3 DNA sequence: TGTGCCAGAAGCTGGACAGGCGGGGGGAACGAGCAGTACTTC.

This chain uses TRBV5-5 with TRBJ1-2; D is perhaps TRBD1 (6 bases). V dropped 3 bases and J dropped 6 bases, with 12 bases sitting between them. CDR3 length equals 13 residues. Germline V CDR1 and CDR2: SGHKS, YYEKEE (reference sequence). CDR3 in amino acids: CASSWSQGNGYTF. The CDR3 bases are TGTGCCAGCAGCTGGAGTCAGGGGAATGGCTACACCTTC.

The chain combines TRBV14 with TRBJ2-3; 11 bases fit TRBD2. Germline CDR1 is SGHDN and CDR2 is FVKESK. The CDR3 is 18 residues long. The trim removed 3 bases at V and 2 bases at J, leaving 10 bases unmatched. This CDR3 reads CASSQPGLAGFYTDTQYF. Written as DNA, the CDR3 is TGTGCCAGCAGCCAGCCTGGACTAGCGGGCTTTTACACAGATACGCAGTATTTT.

The chain has TRBV27 and TRBJ1-1; no firm D call. The germline V gene has CDR1 MNHEY and CDR2 SMNVEV (reference sequence). The CDR3 is 13 amino acids. V lost 5 bases and J 4 bases, leaving 11 bases between the germline ends. CDR3 in DNA: TGTGCCAGCAGTCTAACACGGGGCACTGAAGCTTTCTTT. It codes for CASSLTRGTEAFF.

This clone was seen ten or more times. The rearrangement joins TRBV18 to TRBJ2-7; D may be TRBD2 (6 bases). V was pared by 3 bases and J by 5 bases, with 11 bases between. Germline assignment: CDR1 KGHSH and CDR2 LQKENI. This CDR3 has 13 amino acids. The CDR3 DNA sequence: TGTGCCAGCTCACCGCAAGGGGAGGACGAGCAGTACTTC. Translating it yields CASSPQGEDEQYF.

The rearrangement links TRBV28 to TRBJ1-2; D unresolved. V lost 8 bases to trimming and J lost 4 bases, with 11 bases between them. Germline lookup yields CDR1 MDHEN and CDR2 SYDVKM. The CDR3 is 12 amino acids. The DNA for the CDR3 is TGTGCCAGCTTCGCCCCTACCTATGGCTACACCTTC. Translating it yields CASFAPTYGYTF.

The chain joins TRBV7-9 to TRBJ1-3; perhaps TRBD1 as D (5 bases). The CDR3 consists of 16 residues. V dropped 0 bases and J dropped 4 bases, with 13 bases sitting between them. CDR1 and CDR2 (germline): SEHNR, FQNEAQ (reference sequence). CDR3 loop: CASSLASGWSGNTIYF. CDR3 coding DNA: TGTGCCAGCAGCTTAGCCTCAGGGTGGTCCGGAAACACCATATATTTT.

J is TRBJ2-7 and V is TRBV4-3; D is undetermined. The CDR3 consists of 17 residues. Trimming pared 1 base from V and 3 bases from J, leaving 19 bases between. Germline V gives CDR1 LGHNA, CDR2 YSLEER. The DNA of the CDR3 is TGCGCCAGCAGCCAAGTTATAGCCGCCCCGGTCCGCTACGAGCAGTACTTC. Protein: CASSQVIAAPVRYEQYF.

This sequence joins TRBV18 and TRBJ1-1, with 8 bases aligning to TRBD1. J lost 3 bases, V lost 6 bases, and 9 bases had no gene match. CDR3 length: 15 residues. Germline CDR1 reads KGHSH; CDR2 reads LQKENI. CDR3 sequence (DNA): TGTGCCAGCTCGAGTACAGGGGGTAAGGACACTGAAGCTTTCTTT. It yields the protein CASSSTGGKDTEAFF.

This clone was counted only a few times. The chain uses TRBV11-3 and TRBJ1-2, with D tentatively TRBD1 (6 bases). Germline CDR1 is SGHNT and CDR2 is YENEEA. CDR3 length: 16 amino acids. V lost 3 bases and J lost 0, with 14 bases in between. CDR3 loop: CASSFRQARANYGYTF. CDR3 sequence (DNA): TGTGCCAGCAGCTTCAGACAGGCGCGAGCTAACTATGGCTACACCTTC. The full variable domain, rest sourced from reference TRBV11-3 and TRBJ1-2, is EAGVVQSPRYKIIEKKQPVAFWCNPISGHNTLYWYLQNLGQGPELLIRYENEEAVDDSQLPKDRFSAERLKGVDSTLKIQPAELGDSAVYLCASSFRQARANYGYTFGSGTRLTVV.

The rearrangement joins TRBV7-9 to TRBJ2-3, with a weak D call TRBD1 (5 bases). The CDR3 consists of 13 residues. CDR1 and CDR2 (germline): SEHNR, FQNEAQ (reference sequence). With 5 bases removed from V and 3 bases from J, the gap between germline ends came to 9 bases. The CDR3 nucleotides read TGTGCCAGCAGCGAACGACAGACAGATACGCAGTATTTT. Protein sequence: CASSERQTDTQYF.

The chain links TRBV9 to TRBJ1-6; D is undetermined. CDR3 length: 14 residues. V was cut by 0 bases and J by 6 bases, with 7 bases left in between. Germline lookup yields CDR1 SGDLS and CDR2 YYNGEE. CDR3 sequence (DNA): TGTGCCAGCAGCGTAGCCAGACTTAATTCACCCCTCCACTTT. Residues: CASSVARLNSPLHF. Looking up the rest from reference TRBV9 and TRBJ1-6 gives the full variable domain: DSGVTQTPKHLITATGQRVTLRCSPRSGDLSVYWYQQSLDQGLQFLIQYYNGEERAKGNILERFSAQQFPDLHSELNLSSLELGDSALYFCASSVARLNSPLHFGNGTRLTVT.

This clone was seen once. The chain has TRBV7-2 and TRBJ2-7; maybe TRBD1 (5 bases). Germline lookup yields CDR1 SGHTA and CDR2 FQGNSA. This CDR3 contains 14 residues. With 1 base removed from V and 3 bases from J, the gap between germline ends came to 10 bases. The CDR3 here is CASSLGTDSYEQYF. CDR3 sequence (DNA): TGTGCCAGCAGCTTAGGGACCGACAGCTACGAGCAGTACTTC.

The chain links TRBV13 to TRBJ1-2; TRBD1 is a possible D gene (6 bases). Germline CDR1 and CDR2: PRHDT and FYEKMQ (reference sequence). Trimming pared 2 bases from V and 3 bases from J, leaving 10 bases between. CDR3 length: 14 amino acids. CDR3 coding DNA: TGTGCCAGCAGCTTACCAGGGGTGGACTATGGCTACACCTTC. Protein: CASSLPGVDYGYTF.

This clone was counted a single time. The J gene is TRBJ1-1, the V gene TRBV10-3, with 10 bases lining up with TRBD1. The CDR3 is 17 residues long. Losses at the gene ends were 9 bases for V and 1 base for J; bases not matched to a gene: 14. Germline V lookup: CDR1 ENHRY, CDR2 SYGVKD. In DNA form, the CDR3 reads TGTGCCATTACCAGGGACAGGGGCTTTAACGGGAACACTGAAGCTTTCTTT. Translation: CAITRDRGFNGNTEAFF.

This chain links TRBV3-1 (or the pseudogene TRBV3-2) with TRBJ1-6, with no clear D. Trimming stripped 5 bases from V and 11 bases from J, with 16 bases between. Germline assignment: CDR1 LGHDT and CDR2 YNNKEL (reference sequence). There are 14 residues in the CDR3. CDR3 protein: CASSKDGEGTPLHF. DNA for the CDR3: TGTGCCAGCAGCAAGGACGGGGAAGGGACACCCCTCCACTTT.